In its sample, the clone carrying this TCR beta chain was seen a few times. Its cognate antigen is unknown. This sample is part of a study of cytomegalovirus exposure and HLA in healthy donors. It was with 60 Vbeta and 13 Jbeta primers that the PCR ran. Sequencing was performed with immunoSEQ multiplex PCR; in TCRdb, only in-frame clones are kept and a portion is missing. Among 130,000 or so clones listed, about 82% were seen once. CDR3 length: 15 residues. Trimming took 5 bases from V and 3 from J; bases not matched to a gene: 6. The germline CDR1 and CDR2 sequences are MNHEY and SMNVEV (reference sequence). Regarding the study as a whole: Researchers counted around 180 TCR beta chains as cytomegalovirus-associated. Certain indistinguishable V segments, among them TRBV6-2 and TRBV6-3, were excluded.

The specimen was PBMCs. The receptor was isolated from a female donor in good health and CMV-seropositive. V gene TRBV27 combines with J gene TRBJ2-7; 11 bases match TRBD2. CDR3 protein: CASSPTSGGFYEQYF. DNA for the CDR3: TGTGCCAGCAGTCCCACTAGCGGGGGATTCTACGAGCAGTACTTC.